The 8 T cell receptor beta chains below were found in one sample sequenced in a study of CD8 T cells in Susac syndrome. The RNA, about 0.5 to 1 ug, was put through reverse transcription using random hexamers. Via MiXCR, TCRdb re-called the immunoSEQ multiplex PCR reads, giving one row per CDR3 protein. The table lists 78,000 or so distinct CDR3 sequences, roughly 94% of them singletons, with roughly 0.4% in the top ten. Sequencing was carried out using CD8+ T cells from PBMCs. The receptors were gathered from a human donor with multiple sclerosis.

V is TRBV30 and J is TRBJ2-7; TRBD2 matches at 7 bases. Germline V gene data show CDR1 as GTSNPN and CDR2 as SVGIG (reference sequence). Trimming removed 3 bases from V and 2 bases from J; junction bases left unmatched: 7. The CDR3 has 14 amino acids. The CDR3 is CAWSPREVAYEQYF. The CDR3 DNA sequence: TGTGCCTGGAGCCCCCGGGAGGTCGCCTACGAGCAGTACTTC. The variable domain in full, with the rest retrieved from reference TRBV30 and TRBJ2-7, is SQTIHQWPATLVQPVGSPLSLECTVEGTSNPNLYWYRQAAGRGLQLLFYSVGIGQISSEVPQNLSASRPQDRQFILSSKKLLLSDSGFYLCAWSPREVAYEQYFGPGTRLTVT.

The V gene is TRBV9, the J gene TRBJ2-7; 7 bases line up with TRBD1. Looked up from germline, CDR1 is SGDLS and CDR2 is YYNGEE. This CDR3 has 14 amino acids. V shed 0 bases, J shed 2 bases, and the junction held 2 bases outside the gene matches. The CDR3 reads CASSVAGTAYEQYF. The CDR3 DNA sequence: TGTGCCAGCAGCGTAGCTGGGACAGCCTACGAGCAGTACTTC.

This chain uses TRBV10-1 with TRBJ2-2, with 7 bases lining up with TRBD2. The CDR3 has 18 amino acids. Per the germline V gene, CDR1 is WNHNN and CDR2 is SYGVQD (reference sequence). The ends lost 3 bases at V and 3 bases at J; junction bases unmatched: 13. CDR3 sequence: CASSDQARLASDTGELFF. The CDR3 bases are TGCGCCAGCAGTGATCAGGCCCGACTAGCAAGTGACACCGGGGAGCTGTTTTTT.

The chain employs TRBV9 and TRBJ1-1; TRBD1 aligns across 9 bases. This CDR3 comprises 16 residues. Germline lookup yields CDR1 SGDLS and CDR2 YYNGEE. Trimming removed 1 base from V and 4 bases from J; junction bases left unmatched: 8. CDR3 in DNA: TGTGCCAGCAGCGTAAGGGAGGACAGGGGAGGCACTGAAGCTTTCTTT. This sequence encodes CASSVREDRGGTEAFF.

The chain is built from TRBV5-4 and TRBJ1-1; D is perhaps TRBD1 (6 bases). CDR1 is SGHNT and CDR2 is YYREEE in the germline V gene (reference sequence). This CDR3 has 15 residues. V shed 4 bases and J shed 2 bases, with 15 bases lying between them. The CDR3 is CASSNYRALNTEAFF. DNA of the CDR3: TGTGCCAGCAGCAACTACAGGGCCCTCAACACTGAAGCTTTCTTT. Supplemented by reference TRBV5-4 and TRBJ1-1, the full variable domain reads ETGVTQSPTHLIKTRGQQVTLRCSSQSGHNTVSWYQQALGQGPQFIFQYYREEENGRGNFPPRFSGLQFPNYSSELNVNALELDDSALYLCASSNYRALNTEAFFGQGTRLTVV.

The CDR3 is CASSYEGDTQYF. CDR3 DNA: TGTGCCAGCAGTTATGAGGGCGATACGCAGTATTTT. This sequence joins TRBV6-2 or TRBV6-3 and TRBJ2-3; the D gene is possibly TRBD2 (5 bases). This CDR3 comprises 12 residues. Germline assignment: CDR1 MNHEY and CDR2 SVGEGT. Trimming removed 3 bases at V and 6 bases at J, with 7 bases between.

The rearrangement uses TRBV2 and TRBJ1-2, with 7 nucleotides matching TRBD1. This CDR3 is 13 amino acids long. CDR1 and CDR2 from the germline V gene are SNHLY and FYNNEI. V lost 3 bases to trimming and J lost 6 bases; unmatched junction nucleotides: 4. CDR3 amino acids: CASSEGRGDGYTF. The DNA of the CDR3 is TGTGCCAGCAGTGAGGGCAGGGGGGATGGCTACACCTTC.

V and J are TRBV5-6 and TRBJ2-4, with no clear D. V lost 0 bases and J lost 6, with 4 bases in between. The length of the CDR3 is 12 residues. Germline V gene lookup returns CDR1 SGHDT and CDR2 YYEEEE. The CDR3 reads CASSLDSNIQYF. The CDR3 bases are TGTGCCAGCAGCTTGGACTCAAACATTCAGTACTTC.